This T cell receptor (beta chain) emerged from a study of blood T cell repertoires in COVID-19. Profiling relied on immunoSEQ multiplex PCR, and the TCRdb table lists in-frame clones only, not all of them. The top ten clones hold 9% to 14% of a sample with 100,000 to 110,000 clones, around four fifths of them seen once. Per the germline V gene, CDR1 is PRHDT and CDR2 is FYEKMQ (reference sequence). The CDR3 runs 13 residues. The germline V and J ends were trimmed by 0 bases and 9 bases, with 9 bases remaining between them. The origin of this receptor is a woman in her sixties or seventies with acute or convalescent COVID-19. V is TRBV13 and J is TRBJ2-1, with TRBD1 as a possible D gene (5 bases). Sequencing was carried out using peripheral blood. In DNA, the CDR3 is TGTGCCAGCAGCTTAGGCCGTAGGGGTGAGCAGTTCTTC. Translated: CASSLGRRGEQFF.